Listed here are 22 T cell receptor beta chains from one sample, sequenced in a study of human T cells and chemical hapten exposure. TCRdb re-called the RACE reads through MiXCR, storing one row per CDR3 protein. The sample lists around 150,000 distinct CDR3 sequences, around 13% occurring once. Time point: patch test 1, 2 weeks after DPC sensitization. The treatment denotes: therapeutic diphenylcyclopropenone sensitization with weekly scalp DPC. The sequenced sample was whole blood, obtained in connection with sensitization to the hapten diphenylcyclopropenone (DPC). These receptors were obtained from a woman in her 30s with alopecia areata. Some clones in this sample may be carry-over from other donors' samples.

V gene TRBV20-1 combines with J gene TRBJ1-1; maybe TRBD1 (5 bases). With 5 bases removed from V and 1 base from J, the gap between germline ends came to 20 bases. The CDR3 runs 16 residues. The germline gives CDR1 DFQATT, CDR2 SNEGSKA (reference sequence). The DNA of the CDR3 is TGCAGTGCTGAGGGGCACATGGAACGGGGGAACACTGAAGCTTTCTTT. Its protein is CSAEGHMERGNTEAFF.

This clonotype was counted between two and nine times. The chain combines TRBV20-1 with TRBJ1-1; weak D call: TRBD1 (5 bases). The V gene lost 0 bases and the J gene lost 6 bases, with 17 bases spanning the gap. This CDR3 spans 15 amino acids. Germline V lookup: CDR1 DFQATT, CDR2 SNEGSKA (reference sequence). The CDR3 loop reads CSARDHAGVGPEAFF. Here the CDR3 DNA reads TGCAGTGCTAGAGATCATGCGGGCGTGGGGCCTGAAGCTTTCTTT.

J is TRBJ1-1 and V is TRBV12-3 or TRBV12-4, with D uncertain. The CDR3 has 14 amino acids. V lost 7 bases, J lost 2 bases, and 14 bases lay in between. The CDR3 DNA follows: TGTGCCAGCAATGGCCTCAGGAGAAACACTGAAGCTTTCTTT. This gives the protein CASNGLRRNTEAFF.

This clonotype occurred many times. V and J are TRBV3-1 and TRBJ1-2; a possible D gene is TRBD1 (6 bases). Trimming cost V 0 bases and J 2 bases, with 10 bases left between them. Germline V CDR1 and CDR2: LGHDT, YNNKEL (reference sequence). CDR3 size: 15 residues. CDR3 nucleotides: TGTGCCAGCAGCCAAGATTGGCAGGGGAACTATGGCTACACCTTC. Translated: CASSQDWQGNYGYTF.

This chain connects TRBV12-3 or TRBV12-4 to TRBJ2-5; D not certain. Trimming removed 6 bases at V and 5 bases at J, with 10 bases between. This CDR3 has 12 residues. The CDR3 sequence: CASSLERETQYF. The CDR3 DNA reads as TGTGCCAGCAGCCTTGAGAGGGAGACCCAGTACTTC.

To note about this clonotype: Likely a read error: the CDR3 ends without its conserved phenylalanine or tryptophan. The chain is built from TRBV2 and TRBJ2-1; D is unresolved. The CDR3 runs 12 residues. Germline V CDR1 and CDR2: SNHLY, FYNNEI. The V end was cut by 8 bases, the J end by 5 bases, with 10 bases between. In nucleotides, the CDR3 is TGTGCCAGCCGTGGCCAGGACAATGAGCAGTTCTCC. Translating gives CASRGQDNEQFS.

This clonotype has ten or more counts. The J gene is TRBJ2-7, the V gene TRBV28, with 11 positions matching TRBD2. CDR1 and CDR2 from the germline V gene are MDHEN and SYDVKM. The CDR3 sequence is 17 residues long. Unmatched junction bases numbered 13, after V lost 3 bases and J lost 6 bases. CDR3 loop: CASSFLKGLAVPREQYF. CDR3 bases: TGTGCCAGCAGTTTTCTAAAGGGACTAGCGGTTCCCCGCGAGCAGTACTTC.

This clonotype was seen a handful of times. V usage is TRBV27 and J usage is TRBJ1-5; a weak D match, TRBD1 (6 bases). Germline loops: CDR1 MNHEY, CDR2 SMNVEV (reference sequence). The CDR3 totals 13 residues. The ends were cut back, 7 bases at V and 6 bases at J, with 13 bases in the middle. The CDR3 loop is CASITGQVQPQHF. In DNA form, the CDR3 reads TGTGCCAGCATAACAGGGCAGGTTCAGCCCCAGCATTTT.

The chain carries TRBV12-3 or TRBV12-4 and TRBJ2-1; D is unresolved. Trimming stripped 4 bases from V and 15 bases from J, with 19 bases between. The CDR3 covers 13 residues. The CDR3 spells CASSSGSVPIGFF. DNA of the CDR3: TGTGCCAGCAGTTCCGGCTCTGTACCGATTGGGTTCTTC.

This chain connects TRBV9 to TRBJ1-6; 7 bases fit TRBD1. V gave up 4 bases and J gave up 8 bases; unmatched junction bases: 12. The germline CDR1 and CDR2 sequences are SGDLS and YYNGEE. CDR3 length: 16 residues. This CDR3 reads CASSSHRGGADSPLHF. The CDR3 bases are TGTGCCAGCAGCAGCCACAGGGGAGGAGCGGATTCACCCCTCCACTTT. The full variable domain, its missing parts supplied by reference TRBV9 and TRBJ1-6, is DSGVTQTPKHLITATGQRVTLRCSPRSGDLSVYWYQQSLDQGLQFLIQYYNGEERAKGNILERFSAQQFPDLHSELNLSSLELGDSALYFCASSSHRGGADSPLHFGNGTRLTVT.

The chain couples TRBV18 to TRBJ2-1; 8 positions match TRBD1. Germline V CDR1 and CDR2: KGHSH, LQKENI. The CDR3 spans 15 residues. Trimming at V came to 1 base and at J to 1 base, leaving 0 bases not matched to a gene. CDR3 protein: CASSPRTGSYNEQFF. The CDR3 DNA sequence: TGTGCCAGCTCACCACGGACAGGGTCCTACAATGAGCAGTTCTTC. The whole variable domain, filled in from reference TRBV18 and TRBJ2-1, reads NAGVMQNPRHLVRRRGQEARLRCSPMKGHSHVYWYRQLPEEGLKFMVYLQKENIIDESGMPKERFSAEFPKEGPSILRIQQVVRGDSAAYFCASSPRTGSYNEQFFGPGTRLTVL.

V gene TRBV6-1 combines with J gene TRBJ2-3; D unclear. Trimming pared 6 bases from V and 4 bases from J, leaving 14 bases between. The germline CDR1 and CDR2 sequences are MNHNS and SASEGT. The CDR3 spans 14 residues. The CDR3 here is CASRPTRLSDTQYF. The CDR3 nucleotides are TGTGCCAGCAGACCGACGAGGCTATCAGATACGCAGTATTTT.

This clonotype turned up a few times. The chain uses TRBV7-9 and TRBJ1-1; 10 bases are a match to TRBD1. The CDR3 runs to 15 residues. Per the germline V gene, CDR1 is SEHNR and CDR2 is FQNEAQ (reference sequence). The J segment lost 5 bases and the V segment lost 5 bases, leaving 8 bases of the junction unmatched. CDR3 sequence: CASSRGTGVVTEAFF. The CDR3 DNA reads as TGTGCCAGCAGCCGAGGGACAGGGGTGGTTACTGAAGCTTTCTTT.

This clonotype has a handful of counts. The CDR3 DNA reads as TGTGCCAGCAGCGCAGCCGGAGGGGCAGGGGCCAGTACCGGGGAGCTGTTTTTT. It specifies CASSAAGGAGASTGELFF. The chain joins TRBV7-8 to TRBJ2-2, with D perhaps assigned TRBD1 or TRBD2 (6 bases each). CDR1 is SGHVS and CDR2 is FQNEAQ in the germline V gene. CDR3 size: 18 residues. V was pared by 5 bases and J by 5 bases, with 24 bases between. Full variable domain (rest looked up from reference TRBV7-8 and TRBJ2-2): GAGVSQSPRYKVAKRGQDVALRCDPISGHVSLFWYQQALGQGPEFLTYFQNEAQLDKSGLPSDRFFAERPEGSVSTLKIQRTQQEDSAVYLCASSAAGGAGASTGELFFGEGSRLTVL.

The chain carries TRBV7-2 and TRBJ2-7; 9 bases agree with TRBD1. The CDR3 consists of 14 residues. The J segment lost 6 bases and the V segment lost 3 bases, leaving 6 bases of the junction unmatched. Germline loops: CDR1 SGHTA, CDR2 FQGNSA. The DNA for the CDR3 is TGTGCCAGCAGCTTGGGACAGGGTAGGGCCGAGCAGTACTTC. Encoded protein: CASSLGQGRAEQYF.

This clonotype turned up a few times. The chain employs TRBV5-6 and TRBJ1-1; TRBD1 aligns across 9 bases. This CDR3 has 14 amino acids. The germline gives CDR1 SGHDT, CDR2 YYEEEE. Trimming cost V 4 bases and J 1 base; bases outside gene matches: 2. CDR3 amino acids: CASSKDRGNTEAFF. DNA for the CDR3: TGTGCCAGCAGCAAGGACAGGGGGAACACTGAAGCTTTCTTT.

Here the CDR3 DNA reads TGTGCCAGCAGCCAGGGACGTGGGGTTAATTCACCCCTCCACTTT. The encoded protein is CASSQGRGVNSPLHF. J is TRBJ1-6 and V is TRBV4-2; TRBD1 might be the D (5 bases). V lost 3 bases and J lost 6, with 12 bases in between. This CDR3 comprises 15 residues. Germline V gene lookup returns CDR1 LGHNA and CDR2 YNFKEQ.

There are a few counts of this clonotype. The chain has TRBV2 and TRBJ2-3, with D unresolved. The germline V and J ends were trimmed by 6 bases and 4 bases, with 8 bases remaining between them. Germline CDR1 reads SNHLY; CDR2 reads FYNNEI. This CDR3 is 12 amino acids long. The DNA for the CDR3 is TGTGCCAGCAGGCTAGGCCCAGATACGCAGTATTTT. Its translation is CASRLGPDTQYF.

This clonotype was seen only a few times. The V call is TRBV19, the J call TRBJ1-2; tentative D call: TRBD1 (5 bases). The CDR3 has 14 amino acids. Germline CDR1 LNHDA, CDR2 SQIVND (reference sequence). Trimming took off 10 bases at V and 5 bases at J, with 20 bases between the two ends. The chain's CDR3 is CATGEWGRNYGYTF. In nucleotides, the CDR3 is TGTGCCACCGGTGAATGGGGACGGAATTATGGCTACACCTTC.

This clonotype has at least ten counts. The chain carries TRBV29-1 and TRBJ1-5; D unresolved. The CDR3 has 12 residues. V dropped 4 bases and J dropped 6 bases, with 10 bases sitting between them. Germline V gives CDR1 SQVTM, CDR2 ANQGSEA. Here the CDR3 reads CSVGGDRQPQHF. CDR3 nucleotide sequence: TGCAGCGTTGGGGGAGATCGTCAGCCCCAGCATTTT.

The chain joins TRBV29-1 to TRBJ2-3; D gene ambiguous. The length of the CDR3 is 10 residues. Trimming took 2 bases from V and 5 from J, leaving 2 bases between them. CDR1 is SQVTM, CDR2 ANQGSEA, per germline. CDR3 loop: CSVELDTQYF. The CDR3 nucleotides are TGCAGCGTTGAATTAGATACGCAGTATTTT.

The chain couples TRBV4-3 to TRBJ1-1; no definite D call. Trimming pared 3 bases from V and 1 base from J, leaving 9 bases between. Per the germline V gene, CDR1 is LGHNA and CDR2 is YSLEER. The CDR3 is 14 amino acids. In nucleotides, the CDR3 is TGCGCCAGCAGCCAGGTAACGGGGAACACTGAAGCTTTCTTT. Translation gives CASSQVTGNTEAFF.